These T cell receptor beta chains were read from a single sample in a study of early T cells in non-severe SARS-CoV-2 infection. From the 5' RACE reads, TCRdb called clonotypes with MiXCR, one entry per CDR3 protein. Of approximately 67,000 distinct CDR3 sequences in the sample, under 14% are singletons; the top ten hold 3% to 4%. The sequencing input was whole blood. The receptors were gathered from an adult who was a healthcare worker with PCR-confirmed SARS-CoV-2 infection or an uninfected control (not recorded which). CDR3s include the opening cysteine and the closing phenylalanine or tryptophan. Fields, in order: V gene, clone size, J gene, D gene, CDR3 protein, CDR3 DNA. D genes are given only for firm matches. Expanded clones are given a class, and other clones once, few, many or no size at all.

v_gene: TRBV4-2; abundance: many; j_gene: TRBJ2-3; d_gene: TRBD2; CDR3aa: CASSREPGLAGDSNTQYF; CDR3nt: TGTGCCAGCAGCCGAGAGCCGGGACTAGCGGGGGACTCAAATACGCAGTATTTT
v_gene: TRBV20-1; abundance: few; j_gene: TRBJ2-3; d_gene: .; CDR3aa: CSARPTPGTDTQYF; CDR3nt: TGCAGTGCTAGACCAACCCCGGGCACAGATACGCAGTATTTT
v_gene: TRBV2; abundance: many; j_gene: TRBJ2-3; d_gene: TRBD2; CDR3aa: CAIPTSSDTQYF; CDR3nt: TGTGCCATCCCGACTAGCTCGGATACGCAGTATTTT
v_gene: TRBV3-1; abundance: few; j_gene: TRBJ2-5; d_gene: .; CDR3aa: CASSQDLRVSKETQYF; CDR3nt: TGTGCCAGCAGCCAAGATTTGAGGGTCAGCAAAGAGACCCAGTACTTC
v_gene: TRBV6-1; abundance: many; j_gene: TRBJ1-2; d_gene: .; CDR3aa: CASSLRSGYTF; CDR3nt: TGTGCCAGCTCCCTTCGCTCTGGCTACACCTTC
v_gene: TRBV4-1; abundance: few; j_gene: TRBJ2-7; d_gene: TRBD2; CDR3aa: CASSQESGRLAGAYEQYF; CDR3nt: TGCGCCAGCAGCCAAGAATCGGGGCGGCTAGCGGGAGCCTACGAGCAGTACTTC
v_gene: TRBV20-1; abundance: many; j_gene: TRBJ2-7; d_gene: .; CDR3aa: CSAREAGPHEQYF; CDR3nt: TGCAGTGCTAGAGAGGCAGGGCCCCACGAGCAGTACTTC
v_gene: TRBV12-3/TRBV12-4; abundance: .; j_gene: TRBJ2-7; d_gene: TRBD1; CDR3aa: CASSERQGSSEQYF; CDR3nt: TGTGCCAGCAGTGAACGACAGGGTTCGTCCGAGCAGTACTTC
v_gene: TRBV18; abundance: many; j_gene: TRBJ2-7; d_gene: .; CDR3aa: CASSPFKDSLNYEQYF; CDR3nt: TGTGCCAGCTCACCATTTAAGGACTCTCTGAACTACGAGCAGTACTTC
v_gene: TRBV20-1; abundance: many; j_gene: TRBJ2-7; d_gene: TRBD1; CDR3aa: CSARGSGGVFYEQYF; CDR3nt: TGCAGTGCTAGAGGTTCAGGGGGCGTTTTCTACGAGCAGTACTTC
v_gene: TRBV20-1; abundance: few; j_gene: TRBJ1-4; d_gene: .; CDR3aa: CSAHRVGEKLFF; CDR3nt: TGCAGTGCTCACAGGGTCGGGGAAAAACTGTTTTTT
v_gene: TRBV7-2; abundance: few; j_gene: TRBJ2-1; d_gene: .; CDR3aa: CASRSAGTQYNEQFF; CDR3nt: TGTGCCAGCAGGTCCGCCGGGACACAGTACAATGAGCAGTTCTTC
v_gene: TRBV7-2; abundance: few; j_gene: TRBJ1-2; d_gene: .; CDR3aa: CASSPRQRAYGYTF; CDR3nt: TGTGCCAGCAGCCCAAGACAGCGGGCCTATGGCTACACCTTC
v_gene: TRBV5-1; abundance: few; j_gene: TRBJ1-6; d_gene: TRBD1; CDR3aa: CASSTQGEVSSPLHF; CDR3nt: TGCGCCAGCAGCACTCAGGGGGAAGTGAGTTCACCCCTCCACTTT
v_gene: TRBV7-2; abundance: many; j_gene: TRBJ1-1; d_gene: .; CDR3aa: CASSLAGGRGGTEAFF; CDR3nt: TGTGCCAGCAGCTTAGCGGGGGGCAGGGGTGGTACTGAAGCTTTCTTT
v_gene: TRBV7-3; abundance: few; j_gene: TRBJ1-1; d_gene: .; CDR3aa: CASSTQVNTEAFF; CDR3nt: TGTGCCAGCAGCACACAGGTGAACACTGAAGCTTTCTTT
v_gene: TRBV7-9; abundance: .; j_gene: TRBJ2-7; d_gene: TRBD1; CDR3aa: CASSLAQGADYEQYF; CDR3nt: TGTGCCAGCAGCTTAGCACAGGGGGCCGACTACGAGCAGTACTTC
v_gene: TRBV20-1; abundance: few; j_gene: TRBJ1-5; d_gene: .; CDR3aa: CSATGSADQPQHF; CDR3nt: TGCAGTGCTACTGGGTCGGCGGATCAGCCCCAGCATTTT
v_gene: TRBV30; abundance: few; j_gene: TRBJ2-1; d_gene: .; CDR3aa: CAWRRSTRRAGPYNEQFF; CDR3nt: TGTGCCTGGAGGCGCTCGACTCGACGGGCAGGCCCCTACAATGAGCAGTTCTTC
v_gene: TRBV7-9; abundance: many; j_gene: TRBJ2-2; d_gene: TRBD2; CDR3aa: CASSPGGTSGGRNTGELFF; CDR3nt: TGTGCCAGCAGCCCAGGAGGGACTAGCGGGGGGCGAAACACCGGGGAGCTGTTTTTT
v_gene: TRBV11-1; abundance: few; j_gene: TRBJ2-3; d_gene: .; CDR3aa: CASSLVERRTDTQYF; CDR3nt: TGTGCCAGCAGCTTAGTGGAGAGGCGCACAGATACGCAGTATTTT
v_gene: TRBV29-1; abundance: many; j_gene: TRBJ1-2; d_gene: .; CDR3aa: CSPNEGNYGYTF; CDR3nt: TGCAGCCCCAACGAGGGGAACTATGGCTACACCTTC
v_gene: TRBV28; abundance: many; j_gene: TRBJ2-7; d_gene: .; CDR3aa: CASVGAGRESSYEQYF; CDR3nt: TGTGCCAGTGTAGGCGCGGGTAGAGAGAGCTCCTACGAGCAGTACTTC
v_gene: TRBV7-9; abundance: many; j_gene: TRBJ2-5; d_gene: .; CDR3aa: CASSPSTATGDETQYF; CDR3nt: TGTGCCAGCAGCCCCAGCACCGCCACAGGCGACGAGACCCAGTACTTC
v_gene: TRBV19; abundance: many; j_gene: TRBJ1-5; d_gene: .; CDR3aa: CASSIVAGDYSNQPQHF; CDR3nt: TGTGCCAGTAGTATAGTTGCCGGTGATTATAGCAATCAGCCCCAGCATTTT
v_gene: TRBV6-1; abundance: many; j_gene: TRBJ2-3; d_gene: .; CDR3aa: CASSEQYF; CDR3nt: TGTGCCAGCAGTGAACAGTATTTT
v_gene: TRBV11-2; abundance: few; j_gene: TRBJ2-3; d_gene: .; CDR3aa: CASSLVPRAEDTQYF; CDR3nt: TGTGCCAGCAGCTTGGTTCCCAGGGCCGAAGATACGCAGTATTTT
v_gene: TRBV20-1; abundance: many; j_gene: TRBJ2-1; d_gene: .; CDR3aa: CSAVDNEQFF; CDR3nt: TGCAGTGCTGTAGATAATGAGCAGTTCTTC